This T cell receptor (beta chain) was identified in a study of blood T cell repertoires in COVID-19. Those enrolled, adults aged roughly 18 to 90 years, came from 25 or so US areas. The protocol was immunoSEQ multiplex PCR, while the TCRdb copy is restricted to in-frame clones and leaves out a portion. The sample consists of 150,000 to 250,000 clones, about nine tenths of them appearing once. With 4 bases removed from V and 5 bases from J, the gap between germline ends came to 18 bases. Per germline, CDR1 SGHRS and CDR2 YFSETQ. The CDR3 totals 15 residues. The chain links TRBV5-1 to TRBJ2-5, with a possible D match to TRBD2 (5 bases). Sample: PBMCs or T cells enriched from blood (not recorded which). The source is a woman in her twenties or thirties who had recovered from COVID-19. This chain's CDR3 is CASSRNPGRGETQYF. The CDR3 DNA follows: TGCGCCAGCAGCCGGAACCCGGGAAGAGGGGAGACCCAGTACTTC.